The rows below give T cell receptor beta chains drawn from one sample of a study of regulatory T cells in long-lasting Graves disease. TCRdb itself ran the multiplex PCR reads through MiXCR, one entry per CDR3 protein. This sample has roughly 560,000 distinct CDR3 sequences, with 12% found just once. The data were also submitted as part of a second study, on T cells in Graves' hyperthyroidism and ophthalmopathy.

The sequenced sample was peripheral blood mononuclear cells (PBMCs), obtained at new diagnosis, from a patient treated with antithyroid drugs. The receptors shown here come from a woman under 40 with Graves disease. CDR3s include the opening cysteine and the closing phenylalanine or tryptophan. A D gene is named only where the DNA matches it firmly. Size is omitted from some rows. Given values are once, few, many or a class for expanded clones.

CDR3: CASSVVGLSQETQYF
DNA: TGTGCCAGCAGCGTAGTTGGGCTATCTCAAGAGACCCAGTACTTC
J: TRBJ2-5
D: -
V: TRBV9
size: many

CDR3: CSDGGQGRDGYTF
DNA: TGCAGCGACGGCGGACAGGGAAGGGATGGCTACACCTTC
J: TRBJ1-2
D: TRBD1
V: TRBV20-1
size: -

CDR3: CSARVQGKGGYGYTF
DNA: TGCAGTGCTAGAGTACAGGGGAAAGGAGGGTATGGCTACACCTTC
J: TRBJ1-2
D: TRBD1
V: TRBV20-1
size: few

CDR3: CSARDRQRANSPLHF
DNA: TGCAGTGCTAGAGATCGACAGAGAGCGAATTCACCCCTCCACTTT
J: TRBJ1-6
D: -
V: TRBV20-1
size: -

CDR3: CASSQRQNTGELFF
DNA: TGTGCCAGCAGCCAGCGACAGAACACCGGGGAGCTGTTTTTT
J: TRBJ2-2
D: -
V: TRBV3-1
size: few

CDR3: CASSHNRADSYNEQFF
DNA: TGTGCCAGCAGCCATAATCGGGCAGACTCCTACAATGAGCAGTTCTTC
J: TRBJ2-1
D: -
V: TRBV9
size: many

CDR3: CASSRMALGVSGELFF
DNA: TGTGCCAGCAGCAGAATGGCCCTCGGTGTCTCCGGGGAGCTGTTTTTT
J: TRBJ2-2
D: -
V: TRBV7-9
size: few

CDR3: CASSSLGLAGEEQYF
DNA: TGTGCCAGCAGTTCCCTAGGACTAGCGGGAGAGGAGCAGTACTTC
J: TRBJ2-7
D: TRBD2
V: TRBV28
size: many

CDR3: CASSVGTYNEQFF
DNA: TGTGCCAGCTCGGTGGGAACCTACAATGAGCAGTTCTTC
J: TRBJ2-1
D: -
V: TRBV6-1
size: -

CDR3: CASSGQVQDTQYF
DNA: TGCGCCAGCAGTGGACAGGTGCAAGATACGCAGTATTTT
J: TRBJ2-3
D: -
V: TRBV10-1
size: few